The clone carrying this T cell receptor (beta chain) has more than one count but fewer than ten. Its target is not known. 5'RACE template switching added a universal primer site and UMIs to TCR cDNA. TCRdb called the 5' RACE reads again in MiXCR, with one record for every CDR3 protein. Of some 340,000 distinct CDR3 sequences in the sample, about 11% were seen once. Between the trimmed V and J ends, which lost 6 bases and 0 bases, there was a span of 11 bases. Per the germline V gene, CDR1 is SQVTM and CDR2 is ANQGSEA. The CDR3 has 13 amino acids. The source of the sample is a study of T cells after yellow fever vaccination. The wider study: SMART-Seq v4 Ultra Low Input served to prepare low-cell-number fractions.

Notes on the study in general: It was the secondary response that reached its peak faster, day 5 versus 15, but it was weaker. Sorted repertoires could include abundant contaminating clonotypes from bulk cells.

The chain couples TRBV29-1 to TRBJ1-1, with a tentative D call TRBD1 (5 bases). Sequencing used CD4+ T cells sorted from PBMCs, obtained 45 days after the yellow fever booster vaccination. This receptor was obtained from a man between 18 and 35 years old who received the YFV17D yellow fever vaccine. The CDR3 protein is CSVRQQMNTEAFF. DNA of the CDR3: TGCAGCGTACGACAGCAAATGAACACTGAAGCTTTCTTT.